This T cell receptor (beta chain) was obtained from a study of CD8+CD57+ T cells in acquired aplastic anemia. Turning to the study itself: DNA per sorted CD4+ or CD8+ sample ranged about 0.17 to 27.4 ug, averaging 3.2 ug.

Trimming left V 5 bases short and J 0 bases short, with 11 bases between. CDR1 and CDR2 from the germline V gene are SGHTA and FQGTGA. The CDR3 extends over 15 amino acids. Sequenced patients had shown CD8+CD57+ cell expansion by flow cytometry. The sample holds a few counts of this clonotype. Using genomic DNA as the template, TCR beta VDJ and CDR3 profiling was carried out. TCRdb itself ran the reads through MiXCR, one entry per CDR3 protein. The repertoire consists of 220,000 or so distinct CDR3 sequences, with around three fifths occurring once and the leading ten covering roughly 62%. The receptor's source is a human donor with aplastic anemia. Sequenced material: sorted CD4+, CD8+, or CD8+CD57+ T cells (not recorded which) from PBMCs. The genes are TRBV7-3 and TRBJ1-3; D not resolved. CDR3 nucleotides: TGTGCCAGCAGCGACCCCTGGAGCTCTGGAAACACCATATATTTT. It is translated as CASSDPWSSGNTIYF. Based on the CDR3 plus reference TRBV7-3 and TRBJ1-3, the full variable domain is GAGVSQTPSNKVTEKGKYVELRCDPISGHTALYWYRQSLGQGPEFLIYFQGTGAADDSGLPNDRFFAVRPEGSVSTLKIQRTERGDSAVYLCASSDPWSSGNTIYFGEGSWLTVV.